A selection of T cell receptor beta chains follows, all from one sample in a study of CD8 T cells in ankylosing spondylitis. MiXCR, run by TCRdb on the 5' RACE reads, gives a single entry per CDR3 protein. This repertoire shows hundreds of thousands of distinct CDR3 sequences, around 7.8% found once; its top ten account for about 6.8%. Input material: blood, either unsorted or a sorted T cell fraction (not recorded which). The receptors originated from a male donor with ankylosing spondylitis or in good health (not recorded which). The CDR3 runs from the conserved cysteine through the conserved F or W.

>TRBV4-1|TRBJ2-3|16
CASSLLVAGVSDTQYF
>TRBV7-9|TRBJ2-2|17
CASTPHAGQGFTGELFF
>TRBV19|TRBJ1-5|15
CASTARDSSNQPQHF
>TRBV24-1|TRBJ2-1|14
CATSSSLANNEQFF
>TRBV12-3/TRBV12-4|TRBJ2-4|13
CASMGASGVIQYF
>TRBV20-1|TRBJ2-7|12
CSSLEGSYEQYF
>TRBV7-2|TRBJ1-5|12
CASSADYQPQHF
>TRBV24-1|TRBJ1-4|13
CATSSGPHEKLFF
>TRBV10-3|TRBJ2-7|14
CAISESSSGAEQYF
>TRBV7-2|TRBJ2-1|15
CASSPRDRYSDEQFF
>TRBV27|TRBJ1-5|14
CASSSHRAREPQHF
>TRBV6-2/TRBV6-3|TRBJ1-1|14
CASSYEGGITEAFF
>TRBV5-5|TRBJ1-1|14
CASSLVSSNTEAFF
>TRBV6-2/TRBV6-3|TRBJ2-7|15
CASGADRAGTYEQYF
>TRBV20-1|TRBJ2-3|16
CSAFPLDGGATDTQYF
>TRBV7-6|TRBJ1-5|13
CASSLDVAQPQHF
>TRBV29-1|TRBJ2-7|13
CSVGARGTYEQYF
>TRBV30|TRBJ1-1|13
CAWSVQGWTEAFF
>TRBV5-6|TRBJ2-5|16
CASSQPGRTRKETQYF
>TRBV29-1|TRBJ2-7|14
CSVEHTTGVKEQYF
>TRBV7-9|TRBJ2-1|17
CASSATALAGAYNEQFF
>TRBV7-9|TRBJ1-1|15
CASSSNRGRRTEAFF
>TRBV15|TRBJ1-1|13
CATSRVTNTEAFF
>TRBV3-1|TRBJ2-1|11
CASSQWYEQFF
>TRBV4-3|TRBJ2-3|16
CASSQDRVEGTDTQYF
>TRBV12-3/TRBV12-4|TRBJ2-3|18
CTSSFLLAGGLGTDTQYF
>TRBV5-8|TRBJ2-7|15
CASSLVAGEVYEQYF
>TRBV7-2|TRBJ2-7|14
CASSVAGTSVEQYF
>TRBV7-2|TRBJ2-6|14
CASSLASGANVLTF
>TRBV12-3/TRBV12-4|TRBJ1-2|15
CASSFWQGPNYGYTF